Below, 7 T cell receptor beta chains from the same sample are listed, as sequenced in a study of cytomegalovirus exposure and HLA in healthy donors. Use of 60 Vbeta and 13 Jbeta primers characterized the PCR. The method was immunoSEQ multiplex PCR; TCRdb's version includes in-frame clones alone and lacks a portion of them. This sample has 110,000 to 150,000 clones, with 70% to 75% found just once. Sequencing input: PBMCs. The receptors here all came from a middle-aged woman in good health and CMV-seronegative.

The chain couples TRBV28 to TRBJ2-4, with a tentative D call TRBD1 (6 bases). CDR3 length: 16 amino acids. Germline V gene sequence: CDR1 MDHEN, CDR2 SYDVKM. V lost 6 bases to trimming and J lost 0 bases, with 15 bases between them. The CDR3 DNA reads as TGTGCCAGCAGGTCGACAGGTTCATTAGCCAAAAACATTCAGTACTTC. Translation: CASRSTGSLAKNIQYF. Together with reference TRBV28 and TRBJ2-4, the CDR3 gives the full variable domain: DVKVTQSSRYLVKRTGEKVFLECVQDMDHENMFWYRQDPGLGLRLIYFSYDVKMKEKGDIPEGYSVSREKKERFSLILESASTNQTSMYLCASRSTGSLAKNIQYFGAGTRLSVL.

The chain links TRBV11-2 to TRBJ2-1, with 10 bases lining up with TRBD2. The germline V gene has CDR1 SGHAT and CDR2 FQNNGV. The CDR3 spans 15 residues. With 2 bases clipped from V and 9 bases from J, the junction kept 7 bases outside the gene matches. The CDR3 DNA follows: TGTGCCAGCAGCTTAACCCAGCGGGGGGGCATTGAGCAGTTCTTC. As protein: CASSLTQRGGIEQFF.

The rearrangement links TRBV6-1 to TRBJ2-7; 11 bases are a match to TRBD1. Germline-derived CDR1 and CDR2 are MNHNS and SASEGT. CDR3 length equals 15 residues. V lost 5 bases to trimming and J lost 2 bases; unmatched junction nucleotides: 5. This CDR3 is CASSSRDRGTYEQYF. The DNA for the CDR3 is TGTGCCAGCAGTAGCCGGGACAGGGGGACCTACGAGCAGTACTTC.

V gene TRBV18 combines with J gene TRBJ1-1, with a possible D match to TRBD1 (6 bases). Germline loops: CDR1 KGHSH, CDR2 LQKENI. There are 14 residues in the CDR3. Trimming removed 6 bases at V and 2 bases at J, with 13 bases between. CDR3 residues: CASSRRGGNTEAFF. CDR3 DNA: TGTGCCAGCTCCCGCCGAGGGGGAAACACTGAAGCTTTCTTT.

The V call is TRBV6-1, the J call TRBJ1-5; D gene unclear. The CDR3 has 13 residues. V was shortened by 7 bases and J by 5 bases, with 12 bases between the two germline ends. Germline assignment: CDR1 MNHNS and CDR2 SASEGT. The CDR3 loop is CASTNRGDQPQHF. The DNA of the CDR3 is TGTGCCAGCACCAACCGCGGAGATCAGCCCCAGCATTTT.

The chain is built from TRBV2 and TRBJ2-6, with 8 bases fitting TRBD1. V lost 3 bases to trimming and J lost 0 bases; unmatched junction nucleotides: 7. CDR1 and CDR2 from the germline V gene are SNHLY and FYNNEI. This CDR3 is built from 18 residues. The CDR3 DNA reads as TGTGCCAGCAGTGACCCAGGGGGCCAAATCTCTGGGGCCAACGTCCTGACTTTC. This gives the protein CASSDPGGQISGANVLTF.

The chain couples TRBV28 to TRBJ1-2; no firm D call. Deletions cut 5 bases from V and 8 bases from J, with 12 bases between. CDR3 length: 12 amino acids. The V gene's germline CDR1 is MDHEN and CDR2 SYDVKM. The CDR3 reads CASSVTESGYTF. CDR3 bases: TGTGCCAGCAGTGTAACAGAATCGGGCTACACCTTC.